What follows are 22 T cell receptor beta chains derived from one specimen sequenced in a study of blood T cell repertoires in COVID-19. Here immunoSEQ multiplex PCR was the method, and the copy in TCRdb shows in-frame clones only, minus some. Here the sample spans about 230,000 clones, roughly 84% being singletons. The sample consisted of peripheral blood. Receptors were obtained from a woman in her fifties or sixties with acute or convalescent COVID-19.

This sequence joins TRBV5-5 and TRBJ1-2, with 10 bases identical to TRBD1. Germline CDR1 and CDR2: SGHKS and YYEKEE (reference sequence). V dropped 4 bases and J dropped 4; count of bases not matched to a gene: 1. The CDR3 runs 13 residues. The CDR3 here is CASSGDRGYGYTF. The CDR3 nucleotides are TGTGCCAGCAGCGGGGACAGGGGCTATGGCTACACCTTC.

CDR3 DNA: TGTGCCACCGGGGACAGGTCCCGCGGGGAGCTGTTTTTT. Its translation: CATGDRSRGELFF. The V and J genes are TRBV24-1 and TRBJ2-2, with 8 bases identical to TRBD1. CDR1 KGHDR and CDR2 SFDVKD come from the germline V gene. Trimming at V came to 9 bases and at J to 7 bases, leaving 6 bases not matched to a gene. The CDR3 is made up of 13 amino acids.

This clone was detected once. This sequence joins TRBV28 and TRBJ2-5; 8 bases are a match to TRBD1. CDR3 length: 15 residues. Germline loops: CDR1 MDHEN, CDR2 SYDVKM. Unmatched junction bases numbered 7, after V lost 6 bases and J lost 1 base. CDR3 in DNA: TGTGCCAGCAGCACGACAGGGGCGGGCCAAGAGACCCAGTACTTC. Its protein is CASSTTGAGQETQYF.

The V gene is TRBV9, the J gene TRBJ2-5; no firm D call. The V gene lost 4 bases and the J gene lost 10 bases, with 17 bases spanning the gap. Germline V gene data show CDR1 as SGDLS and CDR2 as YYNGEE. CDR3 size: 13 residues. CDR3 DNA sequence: TGTGCCAGCAGCCCTACCTCTCAAACCATCCAGTACTTC. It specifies CASSPTSQTIQYF.

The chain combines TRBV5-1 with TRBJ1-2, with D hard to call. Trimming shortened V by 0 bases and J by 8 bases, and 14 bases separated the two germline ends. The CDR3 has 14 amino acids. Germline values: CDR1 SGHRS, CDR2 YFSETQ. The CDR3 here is CASSLDGIGSGYTF. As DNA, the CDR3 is TGCGCCAGCAGCTTGGACGGGATAGGAAGCGGCTACACCTTC.

CDR3 loop: CASSGGTGPVDTQYF. In nucleotides, the CDR3 is TGCGCCAGCAGTGGAGGGACAGGACCTGTGGATACGCAGTATTTT. This chain connects TRBV10-2 to TRBJ2-3; 8 nucleotides agree with TRBD1. V dropped 4 bases and J dropped 6; count of bases not matched to a gene: 9. CDR3 length: 15 residues. The germline V gene encodes CDR1 WSHSY and CDR2 SAAADI.

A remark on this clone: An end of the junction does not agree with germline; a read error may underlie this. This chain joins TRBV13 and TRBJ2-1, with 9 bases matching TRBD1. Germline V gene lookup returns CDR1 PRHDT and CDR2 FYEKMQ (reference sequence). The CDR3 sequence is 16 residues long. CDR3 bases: TGTGCCAGCAGCACCCCCGGACAGGGGCCCTACTATGAGCAGTTCTTC. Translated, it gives CASSTPGQGPYYEQFF.

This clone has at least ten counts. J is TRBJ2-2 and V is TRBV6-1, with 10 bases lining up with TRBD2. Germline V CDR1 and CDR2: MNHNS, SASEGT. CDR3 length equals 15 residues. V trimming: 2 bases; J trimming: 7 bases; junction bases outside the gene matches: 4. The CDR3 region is CASSEPASGSGELFF. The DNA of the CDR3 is TGTGCCAGCAGTGAACCTGCTAGCGGGAGCGGGGAGCTGTTTTTT.

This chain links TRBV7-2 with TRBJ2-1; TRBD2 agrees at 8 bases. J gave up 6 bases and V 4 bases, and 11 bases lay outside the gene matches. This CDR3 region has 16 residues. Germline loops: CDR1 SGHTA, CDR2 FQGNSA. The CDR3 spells CASSYRAGGLGNEQFF. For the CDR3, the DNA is TGTGCCAGCAGCTACAGGGCGGGGGGCCTGGGCAATGAGCAGTTCTTC.

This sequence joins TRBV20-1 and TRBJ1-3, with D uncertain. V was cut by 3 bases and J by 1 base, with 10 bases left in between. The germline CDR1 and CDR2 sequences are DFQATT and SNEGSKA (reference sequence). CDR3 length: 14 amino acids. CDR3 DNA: TGCAGTGCTAGTACCGGAGGTTCTGGAAACACCATATATTTT. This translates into CSASTGGSGNTIYF.

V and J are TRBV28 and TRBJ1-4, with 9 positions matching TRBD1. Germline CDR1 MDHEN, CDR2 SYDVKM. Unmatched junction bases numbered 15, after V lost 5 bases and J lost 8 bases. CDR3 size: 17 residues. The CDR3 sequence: CASSHYPQTGGNEKLFF. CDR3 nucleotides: TGTGCCAGCAGTCACTACCCCCAGACAGGGGGAAACGAAAAACTGTTTTTT.

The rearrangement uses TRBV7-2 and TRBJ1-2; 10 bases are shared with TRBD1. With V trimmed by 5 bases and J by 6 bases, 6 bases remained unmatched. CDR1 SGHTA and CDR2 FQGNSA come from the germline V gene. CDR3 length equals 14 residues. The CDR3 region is CASSRGQGSHGYTF. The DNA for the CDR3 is TGTGCCAGCAGCCGGGGACAGGGGAGTCATGGCTACACCTTC.

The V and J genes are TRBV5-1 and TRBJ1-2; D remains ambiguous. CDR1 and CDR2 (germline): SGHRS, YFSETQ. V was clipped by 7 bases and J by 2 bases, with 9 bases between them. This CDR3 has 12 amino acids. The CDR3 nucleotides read TGCGCCAGCGCGGCGGGAAACTATGGCTACACCTTC. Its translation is CASAAGNYGYTF. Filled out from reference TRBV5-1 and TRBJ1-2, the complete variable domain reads KAGVTQTPRYLIKTRGQQVTLSCSPISGHRSVSWYQQTPGQGLQFLFEYFSETQRNKGNFPGRFSGRQFSNSRSEMNVSTLELGDSALYLCASAAGNYGYTFGSGTRLTVV.

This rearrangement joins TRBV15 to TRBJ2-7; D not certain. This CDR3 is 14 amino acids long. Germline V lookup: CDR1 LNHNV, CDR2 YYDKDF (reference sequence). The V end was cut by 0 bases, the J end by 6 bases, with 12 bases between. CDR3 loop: CATSRDQVTGEQYF. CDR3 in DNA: TGTGCCACCAGCAGAGATCAGGTTACTGGCGAGCAGTACTTC. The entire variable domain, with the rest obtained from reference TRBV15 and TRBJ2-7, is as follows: DAMVIQNPRYQVTQFGKPVTLSCSQTLNHNVMYWYQQKSSQAPKLLFHYYDKDFNNEADTPDNFQSRRPNTSFCFLDIRSPGLGDTAMYLCATSRDQVTGEQYFGPGTRLTVT.

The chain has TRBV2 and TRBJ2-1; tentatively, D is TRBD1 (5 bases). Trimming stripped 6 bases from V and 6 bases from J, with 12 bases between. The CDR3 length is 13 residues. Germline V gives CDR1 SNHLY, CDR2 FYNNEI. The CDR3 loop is CASRSRGFNEQFF. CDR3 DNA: TGTGCCAGCAGAAGTAGGGGCTTCAATGAGCAGTTCTTC.

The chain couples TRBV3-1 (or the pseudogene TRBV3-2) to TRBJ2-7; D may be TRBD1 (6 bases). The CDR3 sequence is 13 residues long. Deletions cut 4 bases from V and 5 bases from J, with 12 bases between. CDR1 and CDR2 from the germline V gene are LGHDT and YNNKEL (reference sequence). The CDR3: CASSRRGGDEQYF. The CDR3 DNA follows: TGTGCCAGCAGCCGCAGGGGTGGTGACGAGCAGTACTTC.

DNA for the CDR3: TGTGCCAGCAGCCCGCAGGGACAGGTTTATTACGAGCAGTACTTC. Its translation is CASSPQGQVYYEQYF. This chain connects TRBV7-2 to TRBJ2-7, with 8 nucleotides matching TRBD1. Germline CDR1 SGHTA, CDR2 FQGNSA. The junction had 10 bases not matched to a gene; V was cut back by 5 bases and J by 4 bases. The CDR3 totals 15 residues. The full variable domain, completed using reference TRBV7-2 and TRBJ2-7, is GAGVSQSPSNKVTEKGKDVELRCDPISGHTALYWYRQSLGQGLEFLIYFQGNSAPDKSGLPSDRFSAERTGGSVSTLTIQRTQQEDSAVYLCASSPQGQVYYEQYFGPGTRLTVT.

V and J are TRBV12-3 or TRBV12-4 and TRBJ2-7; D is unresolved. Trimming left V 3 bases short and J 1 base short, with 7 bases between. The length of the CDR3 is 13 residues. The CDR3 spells CASSLSVSYEQYF. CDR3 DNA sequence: TGTGCCAGCAGTTTGAGCGTTTCCTACGAGCAGTACTTC.

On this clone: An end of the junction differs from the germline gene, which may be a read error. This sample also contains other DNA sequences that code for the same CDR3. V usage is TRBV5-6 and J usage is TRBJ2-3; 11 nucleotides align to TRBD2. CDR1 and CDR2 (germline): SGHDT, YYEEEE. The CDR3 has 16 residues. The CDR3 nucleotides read TGTGCCAGTAGCTTACGTAGCGGGAGGGCCGCAGATACGCAGTATTTT. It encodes CASSLRSGRAADTQYF.

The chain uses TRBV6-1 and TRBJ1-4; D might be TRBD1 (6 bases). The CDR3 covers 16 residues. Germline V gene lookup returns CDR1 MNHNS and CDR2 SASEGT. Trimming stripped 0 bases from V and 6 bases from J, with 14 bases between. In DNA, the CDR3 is TGTGCCAGCAGTGAAGCTGGGGCAGGGGCGGATGAAAAACTGTTTTTT. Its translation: CASSEAGAGADEKLFF.

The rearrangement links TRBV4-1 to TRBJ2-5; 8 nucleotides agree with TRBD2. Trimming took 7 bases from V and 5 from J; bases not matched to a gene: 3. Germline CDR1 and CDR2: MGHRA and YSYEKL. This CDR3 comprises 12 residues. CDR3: CASTAGGETQYF. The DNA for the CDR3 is TGCGCCAGCACCGCGGGGGGTGAGACCCAGTACTTC.

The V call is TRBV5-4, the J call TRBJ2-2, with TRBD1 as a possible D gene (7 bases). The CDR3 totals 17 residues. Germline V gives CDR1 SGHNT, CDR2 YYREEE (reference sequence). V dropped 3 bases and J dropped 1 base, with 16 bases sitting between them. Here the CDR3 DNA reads TGTGCCAGCAGCTGGGGGGTGACAGGGAGGAACACCGGGGAGCTGTTTTTT. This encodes CASSWGVTGRNTGELFF.